This TCR beta chain came from a study of radiotherapy plus CTLA-4 blockade in lung cancer. About the study: Objective responses were seen in around 19% of patients, disease control in approximately 30%.

A remark on this clone: As yet, its antigen is unknown.

Points from the study as a whole: There was expansion of tumor-derived TCR clones in blood after radiotherapy plus ipilimumab. Reportedly, early blood T cell clone dynamics best predicted response, with interferon-beta.

Data came from immunoSEQ multiplex PCR; TCRdb stores just in-frame clones and leaves some out. The data show approximately 81,000 clones, around 78% seen once. Germline V gives CDR1 SGHTA, CDR2 FQGTGA. V dropped 4 bases and J dropped 5; count of bases not matched to a gene: 7. This CDR3 contains 14 residues. The sample in question was peripheral blood, obtained from a patient treated with radiotherapy plus ipilimumab. This sequence joins TRBV7-3 and TRBJ1-1; 7 nucleotides agree with TRBD1. The sequence was collected from a human donor with non-small cell lung cancer who had a partial response to radiotherapy plus ipilimumab. Some clones in this sample may be carry-over from other donors' samples. The CDR3 loop is CASSSRGSGTEAFF. The CDR3 DNA reads TGTGCCAGCAGCTCCAGGGGGAGTGGGACTGAAGCTTTCTTT. Filled out from reference TRBV7-3 and TRBJ1-1, the complete variable domain reads GAGVSQTPSNKVTEKGKYVELRCDPISGHTALYWYRQSLGQGPEFLIYFQGTGAADDSGLPNDRFFAVRPEGSVSTLKIQRTERGDSAVYLCASSSRGSGTEAFFGQGTRLTVV.